Listed here are 16 T cell receptor beta chains from one sample, sequenced in a study of regulatory T cells in long-lasting Graves disease. The time point is: persistent/refractory GD, antithyroid drugs over 5 years with positive TRAb. Researchers made the TCR library from RNA that was extracted from PBMCs. For TCR beta, libraries came from iRepertoire HTBI primers and Arm-PCR of CDR3 regions. One entry per CDR3 protein results from TCRdb running MiXCR on the multiplex PCR reads. Among approximately 440,000 distinct CDR3 sequences listed, 23% were seen once. This specimen was peripheral blood mononuclear cells (PBMCs), taken when the disease was refractory, from a patient treated with antithyroid drugs. These receptors were collected from a female donor with Graves disease.

J is TRBJ2-2 and V is TRBV5-8; TRBD1 aligns across 8 bases. Germline CDR1 and CDR2: SGHTS and YDEGEE. After removal of 4 bases from V and 7 bases from J, the junction contained 15 bases not matched to a gene. CDR3 length: 17 amino acids. Written as DNA, the CDR3 is TGTGCCAGCAGCGACCGGGACAGGACGCTTTCTAGCGGGGAGCTGTTTTTT. Encoded protein: CASSDRDRTLSSGELFF.

This clonotype was recorded at least ten times. The V call is TRBV29-1, the J call TRBJ1-1; D call uncertain. Germline V gene sequence: CDR1 SQVTM, CDR2 ANQGSEA. Trimming cost V 0 bases and J 3 bases, with 8 bases left between them. The CDR3 runs 13 residues. This chain's CDR3 is CSVEDVEDTEAFF. The CDR3 region has the DNA TGCAGCGTTGAAGATGTGGAGGACACTGAAGCTTTCTTT.

This clonotype came up many times. The V gene is TRBV2, the J gene TRBJ1-4, with 7 bases matching TRBD1. This CDR3 has 11 amino acids. Per the germline V gene, CDR1 is SNHLY and CDR2 is FYNNEI. The V gene end was trimmed by 5 bases and the J gene end by 15 bases; junction bases not matched to a gene: 6. The CDR3 is CASSPNRGVFF. The CDR3 bases are TGTGCCAGCAGTCCTAACAGGGGTGTGTTTTTT.

This clonotype was counted only a few times. V is TRBV7-2 and J is TRBJ2-7; D might be TRBD2 (6 bases). V lost 2 bases to trimming and J lost 6 bases, with 23 bases between them. Germline V gives CDR1 SGHTA, CDR2 FQGNSA. This CDR3 has 17 residues. CDR3 in amino acids: CASSLIPLADPAREQYF. CDR3 bases: TGTGCCAGCAGCTTAATCCCCTTAGCGGACCCGGCCCGCGAGCAGTACTTC.

This chain uses TRBV10-3 with TRBJ2-7; the match to TRBD1 covers 8 bases. The CDR3 is 14 residues long. J gave up 4 bases and V 10 bases, and 12 bases lay outside the gene matches. In germline, CDR1 is ENHRY, CDR2 SYGVKD. The CDR3 sequence: CATTGTGRLYEQYF. The CDR3 DNA follows: TGTGCCACCACCGGGACAGGAAGACTTTACGAGCAGTACTTC.

This clonotype was recorded many times. The chain joins TRBV28 to TRBJ2-6; either TRBD1 or TRBD2 may fit D (5 bases each). This CDR3 is built from 17 residues. Looked up from germline, CDR1 is MDHEN and CDR2 is SYDVKM. Deletions cut 5 bases from V and 4 bases from J, with 18 bases between. The CDR3 is CASSRDGTPGGANVLTF. In DNA form, the CDR3 reads TGTGCCAGCAGTCGTGACGGGACCCCCGGAGGGGCCAACGTCCTGACTTTC.

V and J are TRBV2 and TRBJ2-1, with TRBD2 matching over 11 bases. This CDR3 comprises 16 residues. The germline gives CDR1 SNHLY, CDR2 FYNNEI. V trimming: 3 bases; J trimming: 5 bases; junction bases outside the gene matches: 6. In DNA, the CDR3 is TGTGCCAGCAGTGAGTGGCTAGCGGGAGGAAACAATGAGCAGTTCTTC. Translating it yields CASSEWLAGGNNEQFF.

This clonotype appeared many times. V is TRBV19 and J is TRBJ1-1; D ambiguous. The CDR3 consists of 13 residues. Trimming removed 3 bases at V and 1 base at J, with 6 bases between. Germline lookup yields CDR1 LNHDA and CDR2 SQIVND (reference sequence). This CDR3 is CASSMPGNTEAFF. The CDR3 region has the DNA TGTGCCAGTAGTATGCCAGGGAACACTGAAGCTTTCTTT.

Only a few counts were recorded for this clonotype. The rearrangement links TRBV11-2 to TRBJ1-1; 9 nucleotides align to TRBD1. The CDR3 has 14 residues. V was pared by 4 bases and J by 4 bases, with 4 bases of the junction left unmatched. Looked up from germline, CDR1 is SGHAT and CDR2 is FQNNGV. The CDR3, as DNA: TGTGCCAGCAGCTCCGGGACAGGGCCCACTGAAGCTTTCTTT. Translating gives CASSSGTGPTEAFF. Full variable domain (remainder filled in from reference TRBV11-2 and TRBJ1-1): EAGVAQSPRYKIIEKRQSVAFWCNPISGHATLYWYQQILGQGPKLLIQFQNNGVVDDSQLPKDRFSAERLKGVDSTLKIQPAKLEDSAVYLCASSSGTGPTEAFFGQGTRLTVV.

The rearrangement joins TRBV4-3 to TRBJ1-4; no definite D call. Trimming pared 0 bases from V and 7 bases from J, leaving 12 bases between. Germline V gene data show CDR1 as LGHNA and CDR2 as YSLEER. This CDR3 contains 15 residues. For the CDR3, the DNA is TGCGCCAGCAGCCAAGATACCGGGGTTGTTGAAAAACTGTTTTTT. It specifies CASSQDTGVVEKLFF.

This clonotype was detected a few times. The chain joins TRBV7-2 to TRBJ1-1; D remains ambiguous. V dropped 2 bases and J dropped 0 bases, with 16 bases sitting between them. The CDR3 length is 17 residues. Per germline, CDR1 SGHTA and CDR2 FQGNSA. The CDR3: CASSLRPLIQVNTEAFF. The CDR3 DNA is TGTGCCAGCAGCTTAAGACCTCTGATCCAGGTGAACACTGAAGCTTTCTTT.

This clonotype was seen many times. This chain connects TRBV12-3 or TRBV12-4 to TRBJ1-2; D possibly corresponds to TRBD1 (5 bases). The V end lost 2 bases, the J end lost 4 bases, and 8 bases lay between the germline ends. The CDR3 loop spans 13 amino acids. CDR3 nucleotide sequence: TGTGCCAGCAGTTTACCGGGGGGCTATGGCTACACCTTC. It specifies CASSLPGGYGYTF.

The table lists this clonotype with many counts. V gene TRBV5-1 combines with J gene TRBJ1-2, with D perhaps matching TRBD1 (6 bases). Germline CDR1 SGHRS, CDR2 YFSETQ. This CDR3 is built from 15 residues. With 5 bases removed from V and 8 bases from J, the gap between germline ends came to 22 bases. CDR3 in DNA: TGCGCCAGCAGTCCGGACCCGGGGGCGGCTAGGGGCTACACCTTC. It is translated as CASSPDPGAARGYTF.

CDR3 residues: CASSLEYSSNEQYF. Here the CDR3 DNA reads TGTGCCAGCAGTTTGGAGTATAGTAGTAACGAGCAGTACTTC. The V call is TRBV28, the J call TRBJ2-7, with D unclear. Germline assignment: CDR1 MDHEN and CDR2 SYDVKM. The CDR3 length is 14 residues. V was cut by 3 bases and J by 5 bases, with 14 bases left in between.

Regarding this clonotype: The CDR3 does not end in the conserved phenylalanine or tryptophan, so this is likely a read error. The V gene is TRBV12-3 or TRBV12-4, the J gene TRBJ2-2; D possibly corresponds to TRBD2 (6 bases). The V gene lost 1 base and the J gene lost 8 bases, with 11 bases spanning the gap. This CDR3 comprises 14 residues. This CDR3 reads CASSLGDFSGELFL. The DNA of the CDR3 is TGTGCCAGCAGTTTAGGGGACTTTTCTGGGGAGCTGTTTCTT.

This clonotype was seen a handful of times. A much larger clonotype is one base distant, so this may be a read error. The chain uses TRBV2 and TRBJ2-7; perhaps TRBD2 as D (5 bases). V dropped 1 base and J dropped 5 bases, with 15 bases sitting between them. Per germline, CDR1 SNHLY and CDR2 FYNNEI. There are 15 residues in the CDR3. CDR3 amino acids: CASSEGAGPAHEQYF. In nucleotides, the CDR3 is TGTGCCAGCAGTGAAGGGGCGGGCCCCGCCCACGAGCAGTACTTC.